This T cell receptor (beta chain) derives from a study of T cells in localized non-small cell lung cancer. As for this clone: Its cognate antigen is unknown.

Profiled with immunoSEQ multiplex PCR; TCRdb holds only in-frame clones, not every one. This repertoire shows 70,000 to 75,000 clones, about 81% found once; its top ten account for 1.3%. Findings and limits, study-wide: In adjacent lung appeared a median 57 of the top 100 tumor clones. Because only a single region of the tumor was sequenced, heterogeneity remains possible. Higher adjacent-lung clonality was associated with shorter survival.

The sequence was collected from a female donor over 55 with stage I lung adenocarcinoma. The sequencing used peripheral blood, collected before any cancer treatment.

In DNA form, the CDR3 reads TGTGCCAGCAGCTTACTGCGGGGGGGCCAGAATGAGCAGTTCTTC. Translation gives CASSLLRGGQNEQFF. This chain uses TRBV7-3 with TRBJ2-1, with 9 bases aligning to TRBD2. Trimming at V came to 2 bases and at J to 7 bases, leaving 6 bases not matched to a gene. Per germline, CDR1 SGHTA and CDR2 FQGTGA. The CDR3 consists of 15 residues. The full variable domain, with the rest looked up from reference TRBV7-3 and TRBJ2-1, is GAGVSQTPSNKVTEKGKYVELRCDPISGHTALYWYRQSLGQGPEFLIYFQGTGAADDSGLPNDRFFAVRPEGSVSTLKIQRTERGDSAVYLCASSLLRGGQNEQFFGPGTRLTVL.